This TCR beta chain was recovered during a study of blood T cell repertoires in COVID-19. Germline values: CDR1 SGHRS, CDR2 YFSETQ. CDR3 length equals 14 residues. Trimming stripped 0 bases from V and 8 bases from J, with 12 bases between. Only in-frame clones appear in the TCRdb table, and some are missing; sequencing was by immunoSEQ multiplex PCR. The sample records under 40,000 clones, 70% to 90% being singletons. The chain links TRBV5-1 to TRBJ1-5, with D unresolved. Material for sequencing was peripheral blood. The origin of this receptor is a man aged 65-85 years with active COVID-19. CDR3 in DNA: TGCGCCAGCAGCTTGGATGGGAGCGAGGAGCCCCAGCATTTT. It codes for CASSLDGSEEPQHF.